What follows are 11 T cell receptor beta chains derived from one specimen sequenced in a study of identical twins. Each CDR3 protein is one row after TCRdb ran MiXCR on the 5' RACE reads. The sample gives roughly 570,000 distinct CDR3 sequences, 9.6% of which show up once; 3% is in the top ten. These same records also appear under a second study, on yellow fever vaccine responses in identical twins.

The sample comprised PBMCs. All receptors come from a woman between 18 and 29 years old in good health.

The chain's CDR3 is CASSLGGTTYNEQFF. The CDR3 region has the DNA TGTGCCAGTAGTCTTGGGGGGACAACCTACAATGAGCAGTTCTTC. The chain uses TRBV19 and TRBJ2-1, with D perhaps assigned TRBD1 or TRBD2 (6 bases each). Germline V gene lookup returns CDR1 LNHDA and CDR2 SQIVND (reference sequence). With 5 bases removed from V and 2 bases from J, the gap between germline ends came to 13 bases. The length of the CDR3 is 15 residues.

This clonotype occurred many times. The chain employs TRBV10-3 and TRBJ2-2; 9 bases map to TRBD1. V lost 5 bases to trimming and J lost 7 bases; unmatched junction nucleotides: 5. The V gene's germline CDR1 is ENHRY and CDR2 SYGVKD. The length of the CDR3 is 14 residues. In DNA, the CDR3 is TGTGCCATCAGTCACGGGACAGGGTTCGGGGAGCTGTTTTTT. It encodes CAISHGTGFGELFF.

This clonotype was counted only a few times. This chain's CDR3 is CASSVDIGTDTQYF. The CDR3 nucleotides are TGTGCCAGCAGCGTAGACATAGGGACAGATACGCAGTATTTT. This chain joins TRBV7-2 and TRBJ2-3; no definite D call. V dropped 5 bases and J dropped 3 bases, with 12 bases sitting between them. This CDR3 region has 14 residues. Germline CDR1 reads SGHTA; CDR2 reads FQGNSA.

The chain carries TRBV20-1 and TRBJ2-7; no firm D call. The germline CDR1 and CDR2 sequences are DFQATT and SNEGSKA (reference sequence). This CDR3 comprises 14 residues. Trimming removed 0 bases at V and 9 bases at J, with 18 bases between. CDR3 protein: CSARDPGRVLGQYF. The CDR3 DNA follows: TGCAGTGCTAGAGATCCCGGTAGAGTTCTGGGGCAGTACTTC.

The chain has TRBV7-2 and TRBJ2-1; TRBD2 matches at 10 bases. J gave up 3 bases and V 5 bases, and 7 bases lay outside the gene matches. The CDR3 has 16 amino acids. The germline V gene has CDR1 SGHTA and CDR2 FQGNSA. CDR3 in DNA: TGTGCCAGCAGCGCCCTGACTAGCGGGTTCTACAATGAGCAGTTCTTC. It specifies CASSALTSGFYNEQFF.

This clonotype was seen only a few times. The gene calls are TRBV5-6 and TRBJ1-2, with 7 bases lining up with TRBD1. The CDR3 consists of 11 residues. Trimming at V came to 5 bases and at J to 13 bases, leaving 8 bases not matched to a gene. Germline V CDR1 and CDR2: SGHDT, YYEEEE. The CDR3 region is CASRTTGSSTF. The CDR3 DNA is TGTGCCAGCAGGACGACAGGGAGCAGCACCTTC. The full variable domain, rest sourced from reference TRBV5-6 and TRBJ1-2, is DAGVTQSPTHLIKTRGQQVTLRCSPKSGHDTVSWYQQALGQGPQFIFQYYEEEERQRGNFPDRFSGHQFPNYSSELNVNALLLGDSALYLCASRTTGSSTFGSGTRLTVV.

This clonotype was seen ten or more times. The gene calls are TRBV10-3 and TRBJ2-2; tentative D call: TRBD2 (7 bases). Germline assignment: CDR1 ENHRY and CDR2 SYGVKD. Between the trimmed V and J ends, which lost 3 bases and 7 bases, there was a span of 15 bases. The CDR3 length is 15 residues. The CDR3: CAISESGTTGGELFF. The CDR3 DNA reads TGTGCCATCAGTGAAAGCGGGACAACGGGCGGGGAGCTGTTTTTT.

This clonotype was picked up a small number of times. One junction end disagrees with the germline gene, perhaps due to a read error. The chain carries TRBV7-7 and TRBJ2-3, with D perhaps matching TRBD2 (6 bases). Germline values: CDR1 SSHAT, CDR2 FNYEAQ (reference sequence). This CDR3 has 16 residues. The CDR3 DNA reads TGTGCTAGCAGCCCTGAGACGGGACTTAACACAGATACGCAGTATTTT. Translating it yields CASSPETGLNTDTQYF.

The chain has TRBV6-1 and TRBJ1-1; TRBD1 matches at 7 bases. This CDR3 comprises 16 residues. Unmatched junction bases numbered 13, after V lost 6 bases and J lost 3 bases. The germline V gene has CDR1 MNHNS and CDR2 SASEGT. Here the CDR3 DNA reads TGTGCCAGCAGGGATGACAGGGTTGCTCGTCACACTGAAGCTTTCTTT. Amino acid sequence: CASRDDRVARHTEAFF.

The chain carries TRBV23-1 and TRBJ1-1; 7 nucleotides agree with TRBD1. TRBV23-1 is an open reading frame, and its role is uncertain. This CDR3 contains 16 residues. V was clipped by 3 bases and J by 3 bases; unmatched bases: 10. CDR3 region: CASSHPDRVGDTEAFF. In nucleotides, the CDR3 is TGCGCCAGCAGTCATCCCGACAGGGTAGGGGACACTGAAGCTTTCTTT.

The chain links TRBV2 to TRBJ2-1; no firm D call. V lost 6 bases and J 9 bases, leaving 15 bases between the germline ends. Germline V gene data show CDR1 as SNHLY and CDR2 as FYNNEI. The CDR3 is 13 residues long. DNA of the CDR3: TGTGCCAGCAGCGTCGACGCCCTGGGTGAGCAGTTCTTC. Protein sequence: CASSVDALGEQFF.